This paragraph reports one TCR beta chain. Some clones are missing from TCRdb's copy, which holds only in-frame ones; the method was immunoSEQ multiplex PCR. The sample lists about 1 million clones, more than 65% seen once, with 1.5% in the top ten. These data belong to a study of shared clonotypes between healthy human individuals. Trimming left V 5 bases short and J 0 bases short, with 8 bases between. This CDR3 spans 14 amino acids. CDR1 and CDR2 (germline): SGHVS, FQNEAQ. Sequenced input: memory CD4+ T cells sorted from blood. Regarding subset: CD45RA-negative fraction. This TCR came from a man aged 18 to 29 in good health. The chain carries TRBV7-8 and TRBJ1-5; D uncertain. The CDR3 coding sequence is TGTGCCAGCAGCGCAGGATTTAGCAATCAGCCCCAGCATTTT. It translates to CASSAGFSNQPQHF.